These 24 T cell receptor beta chains originate from one sample sequenced in a study of blood T cell repertoires in COVID-19. Method: immunoSEQ multiplex PCR; TCRdb's copy keeps in-frame clones and lacks some. The profile shows some 520,000 clones, roughly 89% of them singletons. Sequences were obtained from peripheral blood. The source of these receptors is a man aged 18 to 30 with COVID-19, enrolled during active disease.

The chain combines TRBV30 with TRBJ2-7, with D hard to call. CDR1 and CDR2 from the germline V gene are GTSNPN and SVGIG (reference sequence). This CDR3 is built from 13 residues. Trimming shortened V by 0 bases and J by 3 bases, and 9 bases separated the two germline ends. The DNA for the CDR3 is TGTGCCTGGAGTGTCGATAGCTACTACGAGCAGTACTTC. This gives the protein CAWSVDSYYEQYF.

This clone has only one observation. J is TRBJ1-2 and V is TRBV6-2 or TRBV6-3, with 7 bases fitting TRBD1. Germline-derived CDR1 and CDR2 are MNHEY and SVGEGT. The CDR3 totals 13 residues. Trimming cost V 2 bases and J 4 bases; bases outside gene matches: 1. CDR3 loop: CASSYTGVYGYTF. The CDR3 nucleotides are TGTGCCAGCAGTTACACAGGGGTCTATGGCTACACCTTC.

This clone was observed once. The chain recombines TRBV28 with TRBJ1-2; 10 bases fit TRBD1. The germline V gene encodes CDR1 MDHEN and CDR2 SYDVKM. The V and J ends lost 3 bases and 5 bases, in that order; junction bases with no gene match: 3. CDR3 size: 14 residues. In DNA form, the CDR3 reads TGTGCCAGCAGTTTGGACAGGGGGGCATATGGCTACACCTTC. As protein: CASSLDRGAYGYTF.

This clone was recorded only once. V and J are TRBV5-1 and TRBJ2-2; D perhaps matches TRBD1 (5 bases). Germline-derived CDR1 and CDR2 are SGHRS and YFSETQ. Trimming pared 2 bases from V and 1 base from J, leaving 12 bases between. There are 16 residues in the CDR3. The CDR3 protein is CASSFALGQNTGELFF. In DNA, the CDR3 is TGCGCCAGCAGCTTTGCTCTGGGGCAGAACACCGGGGAGCTGTTTTTT.

This rearrangement joins TRBV12-5 to TRBJ2-5; TRBD1 matches 9 bases. CDR1 LGHNT and CDR2 FRNRAP come from the germline V gene. The CDR3 loop spans 19 amino acids. V shed 0 bases and J 3 bases; nucleotides not matched to a gene: 14. The CDR3 DNA reads TGTGCTAGTGGTTTGGTACTAAATCTCAGGGACAGGGTGGAAGAGACCCAGTACTTC. It is translated as CASGLVLNLRDRVEETQYF.

The gene calls are TRBV7-2 and TRBJ1-1, with TRBD1 matching over 7 bases. Germline trimming cut 5 bases from V and 4 bases from J; bases unmatched to any gene: 7. Germline V gene data show CDR1 as SGHTA and CDR2 as FQGNSA. The CDR3 is 14 residues long. CDR3 sequence (DNA): TGTGCCAGCAGCGTGACCAGGGGGACCACTGAAGCTTTCTTT. This sequence encodes CASSVTRGTTEAFF.

This chain connects TRBV12-3 or TRBV12-4 to TRBJ2-7; TRBD1 is a possible D gene (5 bases). The CDR3 contains 13 residues. Trimming shortened V by 5 bases and J by 2 bases, and 10 bases separated the two germline ends. The CDR3 region is CASSIDRTYEQYF. The CDR3 bases are TGTGCCAGCAGTATCGACAGAACCTACGAGCAGTACTTC.

The chain links TRBV27 to TRBJ2-1; 7 bases fit TRBD2. Per the germline V gene, CDR1 is MNHEY and CDR2 is SMNVEV (reference sequence). V shed 5 bases, J shed 0 bases, and the junction held 10 bases outside the gene matches. This CDR3 is 17 amino acids long. This chain's CDR3 is CASSLPPGLSSYNEQFF. DNA of the CDR3: TGTGCCAGCAGTCTCCCCCCGGGACTAAGCTCCTACAATGAGCAGTTCTTC.

This clone was recorded once. The rearrangement joins TRBV6-5 to TRBJ2-7; 11 bases align to TRBD2. With 5 bases clipped from V and 3 bases from J, the junction kept 6 bases outside the gene matches. The CDR3 has 15 residues. CDR1 and CDR2 from the germline V gene are MNHEY and SVGAGI. The CDR3 region has the DNA TGTGCCAGCAGTACCTCTAGCGGGAGGAACTACGAGCAGTACTTC. It specifies CASSTSSGRNYEQYF.

The chain links TRBV6-1 to TRBJ1-1; 10 nucleotides align to TRBD1. The CDR3 length is 17 residues. Trimming took 4 bases from V and 1 from J; bases not matched to a gene: 9. Per germline, CDR1 MNHNS and CDR2 SASEGT. The CDR3 bases are TGTGCCAGCAGTGTGGGGGGACAGGGGAGATGGAACACTGAAGCTTTCTTT. It is translated as CASSVGGQGRWNTEAFF.

CDR3: CASSTFTRLAGDPRGTGELFF. Here the CDR3 DNA reads TGTGCCAGCAGCACTTTCACGAGACTAGCGGGGGATCCTCGGGGCACCGGGGAGCTGTTTTTT. This chain uses TRBV21-1 with TRBJ2-2; the listed D gene, TRBD2, was not tested against the DNA. TRBV21-1 is a known pseudogene. The CDR3 totals 21 residues.

The rearrangement links TRBV4-2 to TRBJ2-2, with D unresolved. V was pared by 0 bases and J by 8 bases, with 16 bases between. Germline-derived CDR1 and CDR2 are LGHNA and YNFKEQ. The CDR3 runs to 16 residues. DNA for the CDR3: TGTGCCAGCAGCCAAGATCCAGCGCCTCTAAAAGGGGAGCTGTTTTTT. This codes for CASSQDPAPLKGELFF.

The rearrangement uses TRBV5-4 and TRBJ2-3; D perhaps matches TRBD1 (7 bases). CDR3 length equals 15 residues. The V gene's germline CDR1 is SGHNT and CDR2 YYREEE (reference sequence). The V end was cut by 4 bases, the J end by 3 bases, with 15 bases between. In DNA, the CDR3 is TGTGCCAGCAGCAGGGACAGAGGGAGGACAGATACGCAGTATTTT. It yields the protein CASSRDRGRTDTQYF. The complete variable domain, with remaining parts taken from reference TRBV5-4 and TRBJ2-3, reads ETGVTQSPTHLIKTRGQQVTLRCSSQSGHNTVSWYQQALGQGPQFIFQYYREEENGRGNFPPRFSGLQFPNYSSELNVNALELDDSALYLCASSRDRGRTDTQYFGPGTRLTVL.

The sample holds one count of this clone. This sequence joins TRBV24-1 and TRBJ2-7; maybe TRBD2 (6 bases). CDR3 length: 15 amino acids. CDR1 is KGHDR, CDR2 SFDVKD, per germline. Trimming took 4 bases from V and 3 from J, leaving 15 bases between them. CDR3 protein: CATSDPNGRDYEQYF. DNA of the CDR3: TGTGCCACCAGTGACCCAAACGGGAGAGACTACGAGCAGTACTTC.

This clone occurred once. This chain joins TRBV6-2 or TRBV6-3 and TRBJ1-1, with D possibly TRBD1 on 6 matching bases. Germline V gives CDR1 MNHEY, CDR2 SVGEGT. The CDR3 contains 15 residues. The V and J ends lost 5 bases and 0 bases respectively, with 13 bases between them. CDR3 in amino acids: CASSTGQIMNTEAFF. The CDR3 region has the DNA TGTGCCAGCAGTACAGGACAGATCATGAACACTGAAGCTTTCTTT.

The genes are TRBV7-6 and TRBJ2-1; 11 nucleotides align to TRBD2. The CDR3 covers 16 residues. J was trimmed by 4 bases and V by 0 bases; bases with no gene match: 2. The germline V gene encodes CDR1 SGHVS and CDR2 FNYEAQ. CDR3 in DNA: TGTGCCAGCAGCTTAGCAGGGACTAGCGGTTACAATGAGCAGTTCTTC. This encodes CASSLAGTSGYNEQFF.

This chain links TRBV6-5 with TRBJ2-3; weak D call: TRBD1 (6 bases). CDR3 length equals 15 residues. Trimming stripped 5 bases from V and 3 bases from J, with 15 bases between. CDR1 and CDR2 from the germline V gene are MNHEY and SVGAGI. CDR3 sequence (DNA): TGTGCCAGCAGTACAGGGTCGTTAAGGACAGATACGCAGTATTTT. Translated: CASSTGSLRTDTQYF.

J is TRBJ2-1 and V is TRBV29-1, with TRBD2 matching 13 bases. The CDR3 length is 15 residues. V gave up 6 bases and J gave up 7 bases; unmatched junction bases: 9. The germline gives CDR1 SQVTM, CDR2 ANQGSEA. CDR3 sequence reads: CSVHSGTSGINEQFF. CDR3 sequence (DNA): TGCAGCGTGCACTCCGGGACTAGCGGGATTAATGAGCAGTTCTTC.

The chain couples TRBV6-5 to TRBJ2-7; TRBD2 aligns across 9 bases. CDR3 length equals 15 residues. Germline values: CDR1 MNHEY, CDR2 SVGAGI. With V trimmed by 4 bases and J by 2 bases, 6 bases remained unmatched. The CDR3 region has the DNA TGTGCCAGCAGTTGGGCTGGCGGGAGGGCCTACGAGCAGTACTTC. Protein: CASSWAGGRAYEQYF.

The V and J genes are TRBV19 and TRBJ2-3; D perhaps matches TRBD1 (6 bases). The CDR3 runs 12 residues. Germline V gene lookup returns CDR1 LNHDA and CDR2 SQIVND (reference sequence). V lost 9 bases, J lost 4 bases, and 11 bases lay in between. The CDR3 bases are TGTGCCAGCGGACAGTTCCCAGATACGCAGTATTTT. Amino acids: CASGQFPDTQYF.

This clone was detected once. The CDR3 DNA is TGCGCCAGCAGCTTGAGGACTAGCGGGAGTGAGACCCAGTACTTC. It yields the protein CASSLRTSGSETQYF. This sequence joins TRBV5-1 and TRBJ2-5; TRBD2 matches 13 bases. CDR3 length: 15 residues. The junction had 2 bases not matched to a gene; V was cut back by 1 base and J by 5 bases. Germline V gene lookup returns CDR1 SGHRS and CDR2 YFSETQ.

In DNA, the CDR3 is TGTGCCAGCAGCCAACAGGGCGATACGCAGTATTTT. Encoded protein: CASSQQGDTQYF. This chain links TRBV5-4 with TRBJ2-3, with D possibly being TRBD1 (6 bases). CDR1 is SGHNT, CDR2 YYREEE, per germline (reference sequence). The V and J ends lost 4 bases and 6 bases respectively, with 9 bases between them. This CDR3 comprises 12 residues.

The chain has TRBV9 and TRBJ2-7, with a possible D match to TRBD2 (6 bases). Deletions cut 2 bases from V and 2 bases from J, with 14 bases between. Per the germline V gene, CDR1 is SGDLS and CDR2 is YYNGEE. The CDR3 spans 15 residues. The CDR3 loop is CASSVGGNGAYEQYF. The CDR3 bases are TGTGCCAGCAGCGTGGGGGGTAATGGGGCCTACGAGCAGTACTTC.

This chain joins TRBV18 and TRBJ1-1; 7 bases fit TRBD1. CDR3 length: 13 residues. Germline V gene sequence: CDR1 KGHSH, CDR2 LQKENI. Germline trimming cut 3 bases from V and 8 bases from J; bases unmatched to any gene: 6. CDR3 sequence: CASSPGQQREAFF. The CDR3 coding sequence is TGTGCCAGCTCACCGGGACAGCAAAGAGAAGCTTTCTTT.